This T cell receptor (beta chain) was recovered during a study of T-cell reconstitution after alpha-beta-depleted transplantation in children. Whole-study results and caveats: Several hundred graft clones that had expanded were reportedly the source of alpha-beta T cells about two months after transplant. After one year, T-cell counts and TCRbeta diversity mostly came from new T cells. Surviving thymic progenitors and recipient T cells were the source of high TCRbeta diversity at day 60 in some patients.

Unique molecular identifiers were built into the TCRbeta library. TCRdb processed the PCR reads anew with MiXCR; each CDR3 protein has one entry. The sample shows 550,000 to 600,000 distinct CDR3 sequences, 23% of them seen only once. In this sample, this clonotype turned up a few times. No antigen is known for it. Germline lookup yields CDR1 SQVTM and CDR2 ANQGSEA. Trimming left V 2 bases short and J 11 bases short, with 18 bases between. The CDR3 runs to 13 residues. The specimen was PBMCs, mostly from graft donor cells, collected 360 days after TCRalphabeta/CD19-depleted stem cell transplant. V is TRBV29-1 and J is TRBJ1-1, with a weak D call TRBD1 (5 bases). This TCR was sampled from a boy younger than two who had a stem cell transplant for acute myeloid leukemia, so the T cells may come from the graft donor. CDR3 DNA: TGCAGCGTTGAACGAGGGTCGGGGGTAGGCGCTTTCTTT. Encoded protein: CSVERGSGVGAFF.